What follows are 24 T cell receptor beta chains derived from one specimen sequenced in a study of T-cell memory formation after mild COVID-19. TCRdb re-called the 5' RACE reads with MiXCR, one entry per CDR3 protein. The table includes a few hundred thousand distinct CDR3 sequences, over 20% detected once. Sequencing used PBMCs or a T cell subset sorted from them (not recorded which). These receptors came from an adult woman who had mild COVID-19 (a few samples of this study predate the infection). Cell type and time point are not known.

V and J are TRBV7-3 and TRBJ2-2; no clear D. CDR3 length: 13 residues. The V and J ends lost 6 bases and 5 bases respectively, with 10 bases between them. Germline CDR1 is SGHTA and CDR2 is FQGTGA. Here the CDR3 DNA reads TGTGCCAGCAGGAAGGTTGCAACCGGGGAGCTGTTTTTT. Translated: CASRKVATGELFF.

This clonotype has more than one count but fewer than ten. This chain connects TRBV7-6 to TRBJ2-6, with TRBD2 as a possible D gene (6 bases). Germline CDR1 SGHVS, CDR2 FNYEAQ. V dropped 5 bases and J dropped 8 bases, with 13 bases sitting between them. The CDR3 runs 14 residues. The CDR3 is CASSTMGGSNVLTF. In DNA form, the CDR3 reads TGTGCCAGCAGCACAATGGGAGGTTCCAACGTCCTGACTTTC.

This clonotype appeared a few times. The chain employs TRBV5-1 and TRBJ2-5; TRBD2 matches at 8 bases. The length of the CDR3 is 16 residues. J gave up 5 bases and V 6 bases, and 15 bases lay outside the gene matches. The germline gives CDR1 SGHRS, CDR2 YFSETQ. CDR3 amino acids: CASIQVGGANAETQYF. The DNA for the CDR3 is TGCGCCAGCATCCAGGTCGGGGGGGCGAATGCGGAGACCCAGTACTTC. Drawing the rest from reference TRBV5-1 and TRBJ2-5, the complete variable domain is KAGVTQTPRYLIKTRGQQVTLSCSPISGHRSVSWYQQTPGQGLQFLFEYFSETQRNKGNFPGRFSGRQFSNSRSEMNVSTLELGDSALYLCASIQVGGANAETQYFGPGTRLLVL.

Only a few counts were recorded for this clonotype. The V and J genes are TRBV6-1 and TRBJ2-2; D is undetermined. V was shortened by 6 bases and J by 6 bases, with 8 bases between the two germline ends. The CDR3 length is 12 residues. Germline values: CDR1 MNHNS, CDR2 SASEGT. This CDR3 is CASRPQAGELFF. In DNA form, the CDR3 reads TGTGCCAGCAGGCCGCAGGCCGGGGAGCTGTTTTTT.

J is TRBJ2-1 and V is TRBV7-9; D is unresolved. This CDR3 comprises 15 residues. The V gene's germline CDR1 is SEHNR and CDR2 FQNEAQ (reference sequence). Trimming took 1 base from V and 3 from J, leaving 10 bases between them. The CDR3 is CASSLDNGNYNEQFF. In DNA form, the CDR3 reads TGTGCCAGCAGCTTAGATAACGGCAACTACAATGAGCAGTTCTTC.

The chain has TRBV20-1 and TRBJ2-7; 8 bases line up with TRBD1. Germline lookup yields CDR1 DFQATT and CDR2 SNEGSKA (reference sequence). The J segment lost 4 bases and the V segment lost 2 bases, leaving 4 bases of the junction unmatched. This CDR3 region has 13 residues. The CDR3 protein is CSARQGASYEQYF. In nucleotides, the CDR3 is TGCAGTGCTAGACAGGGGGCGAGTTACGAGCAGTACTTC.

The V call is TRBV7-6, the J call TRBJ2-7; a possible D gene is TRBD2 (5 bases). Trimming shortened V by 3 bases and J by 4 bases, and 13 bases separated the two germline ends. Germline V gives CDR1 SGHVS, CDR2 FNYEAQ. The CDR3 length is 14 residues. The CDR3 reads CASSFPGEGYEQYF. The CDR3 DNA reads TGTGCCAGCAGCTTTCCCGGGGAAGGTTACGAGCAGTACTTC.

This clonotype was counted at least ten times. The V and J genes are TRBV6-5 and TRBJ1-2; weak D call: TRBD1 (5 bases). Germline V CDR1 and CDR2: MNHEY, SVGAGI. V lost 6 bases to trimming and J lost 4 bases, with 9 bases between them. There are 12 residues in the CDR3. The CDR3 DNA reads TGTGCCAGCAGCTATGACAGCTATGGCTACACCTTC. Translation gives CASSYDSYGYTF.

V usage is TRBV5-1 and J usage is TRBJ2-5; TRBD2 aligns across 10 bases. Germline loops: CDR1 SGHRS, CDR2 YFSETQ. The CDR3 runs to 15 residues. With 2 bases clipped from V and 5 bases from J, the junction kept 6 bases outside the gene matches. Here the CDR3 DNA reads TGCGCCAGCAGCTTTACTAGCGGGGAGGAGGAGACCCAGTACTTC. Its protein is CASSFTSGEEETQYF.

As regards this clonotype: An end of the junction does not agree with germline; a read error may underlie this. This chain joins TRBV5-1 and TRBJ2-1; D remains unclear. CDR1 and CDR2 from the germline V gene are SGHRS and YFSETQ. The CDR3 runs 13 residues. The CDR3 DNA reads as TGCGCCAGCAGCTTGAGATCCTTCAATGAGCAGTTCTTC. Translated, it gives CASSLRSFNEQFF. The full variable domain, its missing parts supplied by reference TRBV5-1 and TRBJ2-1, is KAGVTQTPRYLIKTRGQQVTLSCSPISGHRSVSWYQQTPGQGLQFLFEYFSETQRNKGNFPGRFSGRQFSNSRSEMNVSTLELGDSALYLCASSLRSFNEQFFGPGTRLTVL.

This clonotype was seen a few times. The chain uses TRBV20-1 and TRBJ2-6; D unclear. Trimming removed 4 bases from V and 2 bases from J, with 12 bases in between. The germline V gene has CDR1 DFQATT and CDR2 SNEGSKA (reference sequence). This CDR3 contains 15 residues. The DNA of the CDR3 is TGCAGTGCTAAACGGGTTTTAACTGGGGCCAACGTCCTGACTTTC. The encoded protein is CSAKRVLTGANVLTF.

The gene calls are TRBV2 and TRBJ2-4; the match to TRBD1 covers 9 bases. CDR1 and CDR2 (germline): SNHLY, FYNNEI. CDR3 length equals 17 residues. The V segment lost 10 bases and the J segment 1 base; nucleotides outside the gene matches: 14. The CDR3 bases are TGTGCCATCCCAGGGGGCGACAGGGGGAATGCCAAAAACATTCAGTACTTC. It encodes CAIPGGDRGNAKNIQYF.

Here the CDR3 reads CASSLAGLGSTANTEAFF. DNA of the CDR3: TGTGCCAGCAGCTTAGCGGGGCTTGGTTCGACAGCGAACACTGAAGCTTTCTTT. V usage is TRBV7-8 and J usage is TRBJ1-1; D might be TRBD1 (5 bases). The CDR3 totals 18 residues. V lost 0 bases to trimming and J lost 1 base, with 18 bases between them. In germline, CDR1 is SGHVS, CDR2 FQNEAQ.

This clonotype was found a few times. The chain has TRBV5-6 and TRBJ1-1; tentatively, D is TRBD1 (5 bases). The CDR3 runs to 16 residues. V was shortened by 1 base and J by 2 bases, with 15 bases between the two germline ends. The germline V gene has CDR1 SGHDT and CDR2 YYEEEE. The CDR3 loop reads CASSLTGWDFNTEAFF. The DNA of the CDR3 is TGTGCCAGCAGCTTGACAGGCTGGGACTTTAACACTGAAGCTTTCTTT.

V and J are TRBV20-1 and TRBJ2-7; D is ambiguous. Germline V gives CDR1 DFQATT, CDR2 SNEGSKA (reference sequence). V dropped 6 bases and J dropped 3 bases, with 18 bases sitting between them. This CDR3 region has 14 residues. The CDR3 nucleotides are TGCAGTGCCTTGGTTACCGGGCGGAACTACGAGCAGTACTTC. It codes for CSALVTGRNYEQYF.

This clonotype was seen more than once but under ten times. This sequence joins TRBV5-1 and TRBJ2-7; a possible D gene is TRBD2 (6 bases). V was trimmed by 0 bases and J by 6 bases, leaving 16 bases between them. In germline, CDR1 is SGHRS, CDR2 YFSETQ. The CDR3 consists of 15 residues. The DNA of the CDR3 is TGCGCCAGCAGCTTGGTAGGCCAGGGAGCGGGCGAGCAGTACTTC. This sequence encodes CASSLVGQGAGEQYF.

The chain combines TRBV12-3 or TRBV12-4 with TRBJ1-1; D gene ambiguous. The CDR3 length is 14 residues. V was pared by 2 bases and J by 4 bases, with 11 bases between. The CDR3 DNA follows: TGTGCCAGCAGTTTAAAGGGTTTGGGCACTGAAGCTTTCTTT. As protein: CASSLKGLGTEAFF.

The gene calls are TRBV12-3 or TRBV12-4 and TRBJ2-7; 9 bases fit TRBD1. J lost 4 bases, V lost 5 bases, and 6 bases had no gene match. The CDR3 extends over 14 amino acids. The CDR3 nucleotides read TGTGCCAGCAGTCAAGGGACAGGGCAGTACGAGCAGTACTTC. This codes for CASSQGTGQYEQYF.

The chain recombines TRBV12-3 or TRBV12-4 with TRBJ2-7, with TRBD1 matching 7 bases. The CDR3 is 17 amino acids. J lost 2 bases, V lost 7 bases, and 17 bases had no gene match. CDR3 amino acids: CASIRVPRDSPTYEQYF. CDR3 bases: TGTGCCAGCATTAGAGTTCCGAGGGACAGCCCAACCTACGAGCAGTACTTC.

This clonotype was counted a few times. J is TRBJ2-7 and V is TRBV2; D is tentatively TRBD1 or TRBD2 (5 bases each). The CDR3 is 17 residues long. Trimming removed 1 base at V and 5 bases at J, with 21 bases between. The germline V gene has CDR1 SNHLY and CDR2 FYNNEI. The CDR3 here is CASSEDWGRDGGDEQYF. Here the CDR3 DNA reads TGTGCCAGCAGTGAAGACTGGGGAAGGGATGGGGGTGACGAGCAGTACTTC.

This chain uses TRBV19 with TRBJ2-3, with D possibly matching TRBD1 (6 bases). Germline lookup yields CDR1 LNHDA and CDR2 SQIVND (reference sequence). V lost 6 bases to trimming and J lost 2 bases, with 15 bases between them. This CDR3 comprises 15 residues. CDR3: CASRSSGTYTDTQYF. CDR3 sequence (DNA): TGTGCCAGTAGATCCTCCGGGACATACACAGATACGCAGTATTTT.

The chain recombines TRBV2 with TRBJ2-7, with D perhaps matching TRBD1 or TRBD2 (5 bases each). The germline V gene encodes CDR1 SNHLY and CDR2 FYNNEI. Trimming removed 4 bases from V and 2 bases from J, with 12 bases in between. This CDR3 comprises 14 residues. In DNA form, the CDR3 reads TGTGCCAGCAGTGGGGGGATGACTACCTACGAGCAGTACTTC. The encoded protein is CASSGGMTTYEQYF.

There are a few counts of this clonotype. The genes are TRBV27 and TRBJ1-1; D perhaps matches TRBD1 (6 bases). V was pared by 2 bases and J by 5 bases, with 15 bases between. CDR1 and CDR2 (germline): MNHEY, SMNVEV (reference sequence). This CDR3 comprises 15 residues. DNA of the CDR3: TGTGCCAGCAGTTTAACTGGGGGCGGAGGTACTGAAGCTTTCTTT. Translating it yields CASSLTGGGGTEAFF.

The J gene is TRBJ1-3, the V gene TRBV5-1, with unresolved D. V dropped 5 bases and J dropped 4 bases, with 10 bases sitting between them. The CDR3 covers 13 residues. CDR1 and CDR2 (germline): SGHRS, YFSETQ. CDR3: CASSGLSGNTIYF. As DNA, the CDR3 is TGCGCCAGCAGTGGGCTATCAGGAAACACCATATATTTT.